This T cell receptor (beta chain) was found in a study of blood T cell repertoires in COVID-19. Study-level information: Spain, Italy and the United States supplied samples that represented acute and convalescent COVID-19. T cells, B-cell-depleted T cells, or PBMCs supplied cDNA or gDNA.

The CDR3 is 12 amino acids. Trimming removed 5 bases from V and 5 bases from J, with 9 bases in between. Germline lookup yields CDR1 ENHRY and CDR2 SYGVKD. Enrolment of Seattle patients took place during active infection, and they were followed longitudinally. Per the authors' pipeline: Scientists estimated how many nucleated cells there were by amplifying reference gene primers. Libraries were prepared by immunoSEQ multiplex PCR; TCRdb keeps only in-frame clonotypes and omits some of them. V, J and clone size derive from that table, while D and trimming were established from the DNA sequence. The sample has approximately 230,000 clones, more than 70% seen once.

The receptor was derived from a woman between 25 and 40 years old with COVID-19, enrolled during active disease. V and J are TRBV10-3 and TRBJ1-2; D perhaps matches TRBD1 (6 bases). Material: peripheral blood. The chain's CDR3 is CAISLQGYGYTF. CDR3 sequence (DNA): TGTGCCATCAGTTTACAGGGTTATGGCTACACCTTC.